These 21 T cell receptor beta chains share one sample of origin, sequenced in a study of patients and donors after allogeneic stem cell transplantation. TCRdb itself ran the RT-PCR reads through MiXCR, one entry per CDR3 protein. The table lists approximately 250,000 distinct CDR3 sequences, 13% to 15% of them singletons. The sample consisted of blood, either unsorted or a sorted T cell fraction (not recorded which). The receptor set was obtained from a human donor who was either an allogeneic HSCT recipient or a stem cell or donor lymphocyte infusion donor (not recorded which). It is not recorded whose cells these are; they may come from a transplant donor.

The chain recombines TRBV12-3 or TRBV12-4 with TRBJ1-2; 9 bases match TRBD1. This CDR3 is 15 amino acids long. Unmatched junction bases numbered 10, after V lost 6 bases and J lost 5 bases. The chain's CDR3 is CASSGVTQGAYGYTF. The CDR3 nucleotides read TGTGCCAGCAGCGGAGTTACACAGGGGGCATATGGCTACACCTTC.

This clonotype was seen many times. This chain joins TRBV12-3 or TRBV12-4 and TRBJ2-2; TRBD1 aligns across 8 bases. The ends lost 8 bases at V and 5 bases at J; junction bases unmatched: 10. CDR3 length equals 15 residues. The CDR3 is CASSTDRGGTGELFF. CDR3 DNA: TGTGCCAGCTCCACCGACAGGGGAGGAACCGGGGAGCTGTTTTTT.

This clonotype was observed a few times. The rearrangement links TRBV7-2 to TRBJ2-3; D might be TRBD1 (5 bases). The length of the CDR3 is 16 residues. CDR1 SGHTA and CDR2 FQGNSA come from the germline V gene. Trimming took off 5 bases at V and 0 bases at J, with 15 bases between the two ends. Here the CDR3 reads CASSPPGRGSTDTQYF. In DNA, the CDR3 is TGTGCCAGCAGCCCCCCGGGTAGGGGAAGCACAGATACGCAGTATTTT.

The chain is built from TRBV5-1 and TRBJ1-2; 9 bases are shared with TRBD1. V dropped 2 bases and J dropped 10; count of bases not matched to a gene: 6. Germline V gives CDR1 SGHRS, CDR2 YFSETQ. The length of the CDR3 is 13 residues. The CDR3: CASSFGTGSNYTF. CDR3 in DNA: TGCGCCAGCAGCTTTGGGACAGGGTCGAACTACACCTTC.

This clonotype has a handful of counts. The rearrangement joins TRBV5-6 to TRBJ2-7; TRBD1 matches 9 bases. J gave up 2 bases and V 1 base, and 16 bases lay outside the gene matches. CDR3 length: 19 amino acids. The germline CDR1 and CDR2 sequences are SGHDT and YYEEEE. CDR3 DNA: TGTGCCAGCAGCTTGATCTGGTGGGGTGGACAGGGGCCCACCTACGAGCAGTACTTC. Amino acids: CASSLIWWGGQGPTYEQYF. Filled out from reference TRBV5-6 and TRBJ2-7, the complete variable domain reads DAGVTQSPTHLIKTRGQQVTLRCSPKSGHDTVSWYQQALGQGPQFIFQYYEEEERQRGNFPDRFSGHQFPNYSSELNVNALLLGDSALYLCASSLIWWGGQGPTYEQYFGPGTRLTVT.

CDR3 loop: CASGSGRGFTDTQYF. The CDR3 DNA reads TGTGCCAGCGGCTCAGGGAGGGGTTTCACAGATACGCAGTATTTT. This chain joins TRBV7-3 and TRBJ2-3, with 7 bases aligning to TRBD2. Losses at the gene ends were 8 bases for V and 2 bases for J; bases not matched to a gene: 10. The length of the CDR3 is 15 residues. Per the germline V gene, CDR1 is SGHTA and CDR2 is FQGTGA. Filled out from reference TRBV7-3 and TRBJ2-3, the complete variable domain reads GAGVSQTPSNKVTEKGKYVELRCDPISGHTALYWYRQSLGQGPEFLIYFQGTGAADDSGLPNDRFFAVRPEGSVSTLKIQRTERGDSAVYLCASGSGRGFTDTQYFGPGTRLTVL.

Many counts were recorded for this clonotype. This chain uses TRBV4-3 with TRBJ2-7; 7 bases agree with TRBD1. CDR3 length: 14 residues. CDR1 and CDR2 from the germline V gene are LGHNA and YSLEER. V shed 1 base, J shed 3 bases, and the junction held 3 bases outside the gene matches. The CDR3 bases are TGCGCCAGCAGCCAAGTATCAGGGGGCTACGAGCAGTACTTC. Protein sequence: CASSQVSGGYEQYF.

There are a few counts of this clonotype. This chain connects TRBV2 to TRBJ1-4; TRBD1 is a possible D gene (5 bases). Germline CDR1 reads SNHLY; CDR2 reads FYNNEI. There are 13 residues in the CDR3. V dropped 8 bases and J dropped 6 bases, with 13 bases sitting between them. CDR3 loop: CASRTQGHEKLFF. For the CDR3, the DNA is TGTGCCAGCCGGACTCAGGGCCATGAAAAACTGTTTTTT.

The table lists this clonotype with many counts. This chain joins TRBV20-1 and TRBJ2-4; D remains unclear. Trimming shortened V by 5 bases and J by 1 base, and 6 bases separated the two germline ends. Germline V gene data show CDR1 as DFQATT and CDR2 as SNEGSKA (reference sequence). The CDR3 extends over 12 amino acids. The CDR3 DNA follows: TGCAGTGCTGTCAGTGCCAAAAACATTCAGTACTTC. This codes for CSAVSAKNIQYF.

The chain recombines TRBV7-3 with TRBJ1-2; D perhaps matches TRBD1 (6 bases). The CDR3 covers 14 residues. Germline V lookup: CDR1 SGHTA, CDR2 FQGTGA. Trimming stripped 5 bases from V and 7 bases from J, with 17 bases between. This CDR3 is CASSPGGGYSGYTF. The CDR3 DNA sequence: TGTGCCAGCAGCCCAGGCGGGGGCTACTCTGGCTACACCTTC.

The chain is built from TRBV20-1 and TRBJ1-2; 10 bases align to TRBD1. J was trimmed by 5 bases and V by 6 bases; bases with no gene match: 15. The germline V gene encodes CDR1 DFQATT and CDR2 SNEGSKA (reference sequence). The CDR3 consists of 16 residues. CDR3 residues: CSADGDRDRGSYGYTF. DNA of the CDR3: TGCAGTGCGGATGGGGACCGGGACAGGGGTTCGTATGGCTACACCTTC.

CDR3 residues: CSAKSRLAGGETQYF. DNA for the CDR3: TGCAGTGCCAAAAGTAGGCTAGCGGGAGGAGAGACCCAGTACTTC. The chain recombines TRBV20-1 with TRBJ2-5, with 11 positions matching TRBD2. With V trimmed by 6 bases and J by 4 bases, 10 bases remained unmatched. Germline V gene data show CDR1 as DFQATT and CDR2 as SNEGSKA (reference sequence). The CDR3 has 15 residues.

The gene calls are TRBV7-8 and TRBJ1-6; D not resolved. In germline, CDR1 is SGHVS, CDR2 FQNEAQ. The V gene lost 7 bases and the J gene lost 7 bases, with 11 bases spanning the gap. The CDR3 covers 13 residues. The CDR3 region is CASTPELNSPLHF. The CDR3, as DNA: TGTGCCAGCACCCCAGAGCTAAATTCACCCCTCCACTTT.

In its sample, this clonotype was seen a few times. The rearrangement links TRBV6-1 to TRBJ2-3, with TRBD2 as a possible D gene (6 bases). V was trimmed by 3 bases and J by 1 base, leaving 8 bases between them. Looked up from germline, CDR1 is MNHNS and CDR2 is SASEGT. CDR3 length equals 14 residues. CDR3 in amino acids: CASSDRRGTDTQYF. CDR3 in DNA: TGTGCCAGCAGTGATCGGAGGGGCACAGATACGCAGTATTTT.

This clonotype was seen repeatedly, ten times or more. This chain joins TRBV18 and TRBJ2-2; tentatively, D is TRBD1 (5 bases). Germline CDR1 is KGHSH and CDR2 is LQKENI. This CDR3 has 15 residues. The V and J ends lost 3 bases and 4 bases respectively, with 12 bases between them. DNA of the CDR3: TGTGCCAGCTCACCTCCGCGTAGGGGCACCGGGGAGCTGTTTTTT. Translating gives CASSPPRRGTGELFF.

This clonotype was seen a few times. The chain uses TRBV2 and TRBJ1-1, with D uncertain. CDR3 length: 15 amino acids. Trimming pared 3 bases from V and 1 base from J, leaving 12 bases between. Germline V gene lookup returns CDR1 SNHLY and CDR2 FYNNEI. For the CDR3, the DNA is TGTGCCAGCAGTGATGCCCAGCCCCCGAACACTGAAGCTTTCTTT. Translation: CASSDAQPPNTEAFF.

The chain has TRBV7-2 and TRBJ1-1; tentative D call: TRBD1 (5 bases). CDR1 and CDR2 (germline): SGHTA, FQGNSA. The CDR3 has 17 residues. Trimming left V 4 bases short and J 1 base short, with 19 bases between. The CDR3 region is CASSSDTLLGPNTEAFF. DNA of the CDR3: TGTGCCAGCAGCTCGGACACCCTATTGGGCCCGAACACTGAAGCTTTCTTT.

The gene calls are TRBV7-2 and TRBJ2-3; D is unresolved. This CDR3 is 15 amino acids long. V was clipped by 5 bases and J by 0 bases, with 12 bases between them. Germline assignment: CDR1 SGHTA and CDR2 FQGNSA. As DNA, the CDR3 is TGTGCCAGCAGCACAAGATCAGCTAGCACAGATACGCAGTATTTT. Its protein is CASSTRSASTDTQYF.

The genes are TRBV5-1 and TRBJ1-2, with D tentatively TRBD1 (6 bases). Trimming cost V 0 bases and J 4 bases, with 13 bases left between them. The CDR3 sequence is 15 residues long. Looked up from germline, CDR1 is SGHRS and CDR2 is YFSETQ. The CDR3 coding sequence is TGCGCCAGCAGCTTGGGGGGGGCCCAATCCTATGGCTACACCTTC. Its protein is CASSLGGAQSYGYTF. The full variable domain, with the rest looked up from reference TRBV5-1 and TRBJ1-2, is KAGVTQTPRYLIKTRGQQVTLSCSPISGHRSVSWYQQTPGQGLQFLFEYFSETQRNKGNFPGRFSGRQFSNSRSEMNVSTLELGDSALYLCASSLGGAQSYGYTFGSGTRLTVV.

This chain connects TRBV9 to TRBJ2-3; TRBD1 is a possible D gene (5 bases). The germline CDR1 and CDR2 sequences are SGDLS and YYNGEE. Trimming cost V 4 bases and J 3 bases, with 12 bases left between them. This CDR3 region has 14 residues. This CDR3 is CASSLRQITDTQYF. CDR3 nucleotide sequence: TGTGCCAGCAGCCTAAGACAGATTACAGATACGCAGTATTTT.

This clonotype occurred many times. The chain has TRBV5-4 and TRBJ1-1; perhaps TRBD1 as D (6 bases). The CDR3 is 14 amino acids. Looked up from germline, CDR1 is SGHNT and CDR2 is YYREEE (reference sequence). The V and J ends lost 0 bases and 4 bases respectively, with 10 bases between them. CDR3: CASSLVGGRTEAFF. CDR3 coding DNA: TGTGCCAGCAGCTTGGTTGGGGGCCGCACTGAAGCTTTCTTT.